The clone carrying this T cell receptor (beta chain) has only a few counts. The entry originates in a study of blood T cell repertoires in COVID-19. Study-level background: Sites in the United States, Italy and Spain provided acute and convalescent COVID-19 samples.

The authors' processing: Reference gene primers were amplified, and this amplification served to estimate nucleated cell counts. Libraries were prepared by immunoSEQ multiplex PCR; TCRdb keeps only in-frame clonotypes and omits some of them. V, J and clone size are those of that table, while D and trimming were read from the DNA. The sample carries roughly 70,000 clones, 76% recorded once. Germline assignment: CDR1 SGHDN and CDR2 FVKESK. Trimming shortened V by 4 bases and J by 5 bases, and 17 bases separated the two germline ends. This CDR3 spans 15 amino acids. Seattle researchers signed up patients amid active infection and tracked them longitudinally.

This chain connects TRBV14 to TRBJ2-5, with D maybe TRBD2 (6 bases). Sequenced sample: peripheral blood. This receptor was taken from a man between 60 and 70 years old with COVID-19, enrolled during active disease. The CDR3 DNA sequence: TGTGCCAGCAGCCGGGAGCTCATTGCGGGGGAGACCCAGTACTTC. Its protein is CASSRELIAGETQYF.